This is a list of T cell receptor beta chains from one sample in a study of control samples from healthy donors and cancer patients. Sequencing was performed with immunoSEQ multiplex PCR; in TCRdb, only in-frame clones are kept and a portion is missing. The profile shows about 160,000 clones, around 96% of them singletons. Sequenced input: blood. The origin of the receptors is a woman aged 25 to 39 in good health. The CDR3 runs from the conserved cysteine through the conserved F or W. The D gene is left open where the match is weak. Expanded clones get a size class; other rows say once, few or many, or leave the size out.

cdr3_nt: TGTGCCAGTAGTATACTAGCGGGGGAGACCCAGTACTTC
cdr3_aa: CASSILAGETQYF
clone_size: NA
d_call: TRBD2
j_call: TRBJ2-5
v_call: TRBV19

cdr3_nt: TGTGCCAGCAGTTACTCTAACTATGACACACTAGCGGGGATCACAGATACGCAGTATTTT
cdr3_aa: CASSYSNYDTLAGITDTQYF
clone_size: NA
d_call: TRBD2
j_call: TRBJ2-3
v_call: TRBV6-8

cdr3_nt: TGTGCCAGCAGTTCCCGGGACAGGGGATATAATTCACCCCTCCACTTT
cdr3_aa: CASSSRDRGYNSPLHF
clone_size: NA
d_call: TRBD1
j_call: TRBJ1-6
v_call: TRBV5-5

cdr3_nt: TGTGCCAGCAGGACCGGGACTAGAGGTTCCGATACGCAGTATTTT
cdr3_aa: CASRTGTRGSDTQYF
clone_size: NA
d_call: TRBD2
j_call: TRBJ2-3
v_call: TRBV28

cdr3_nt: TGCGCCAGCAGCTTGGGTGGCGTCCCTAGGGATACGCAGTATTTT
cdr3_aa: CASSLGGVPRDTQYF
clone_size: NA
d_call: NA
j_call: TRBJ2-3
v_call: TRBV5-1

cdr3_nt: TGTGCCAGTAGTCAAGGGACCAACCCGGGGAAGTACTTC
cdr3_aa: CASSQGTNPGKYF
clone_size: NA
d_call: NA
j_call: TRBJ2-7
v_call: TRBV19

cdr3_nt: TGTGCCAGCAGCCCGGGACAGGGGGCTTGGAATGAGCAGTTCTTC
cdr3_aa: CASSPGQGAWNEQFF
clone_size: NA
d_call: TRBD1
j_call: TRBJ2-1
v_call: TRBV7-9

cdr3_nt: TGTGCCAGCAGCGCGAGAAGGGGGATGGTCTACGAGCAGTACTTC
cdr3_aa: CASSARRGMVYEQYF
clone_size: NA
d_call: NA
j_call: TRBJ2-7
v_call: TRBV13

cdr3_nt: TGTGCCAGCAGCCAAGATAGGCCGGACGAGCAGTACTTC
cdr3_aa: CASSQDRPDEQYF
clone_size: NA
d_call: NA
j_call: TRBJ2-7
v_call: TRBV4-2

cdr3_nt: TGTGCCAGCAGCCTCCGGGACAGGGCATACGAGCAGTACTTC
cdr3_aa: CASSLRDRAYEQYF
clone_size: NA
d_call: TRBD1
j_call: TRBJ2-7
v_call: TRBV3-1/TRBV3-2

cdr3_nt: TGTGCCGGCAAAAGCTACACCTTC
cdr3_aa: CAGKSYTF
clone_size: NA
d_call: NA
j_call: TRBJ1-2
v_call: TRBV2

cdr3_nt: TGCGCCAGCAGCTGGACTGTAGGGGTGAACACTGAAGCTTTCTTT
cdr3_aa: CASSWTVGVNTEAFF
clone_size: NA
d_call: NA
j_call: TRBJ1-1
v_call: TRBV5-1

cdr3_nt: TGTGCCAGCAGCCAGCGGGACGTAACCTACAATGAGCAGTTCTTC
cdr3_aa: CASSQRDVTYNEQFF
clone_size: NA
d_call: TRBD2
j_call: TRBJ2-1
v_call: TRBV11-2

cdr3_nt: TGTGCCAGCAGCCCTTCCCAAAAAAACATTCAGTACTTC
cdr3_aa: CASSPSQKNIQYF
clone_size: few
d_call: NA
j_call: TRBJ2-4
v_call: TRBV7-2

cdr3_nt: TGTGCCAGCAGCTTAGAGGGCTGGTACTATAATTCACCCCTCCACTTT
cdr3_aa: CASSLEGWYYNSPLHF
clone_size: once
d_call: NA
j_call: TRBJ1-6
v_call: TRBV7-2

cdr3_nt: TGTGCCTCGCATTTCGGGACGAATTCACCCCTCCACTTT
cdr3_aa: CASHFGTNSPLHF
clone_size: NA
d_call: NA
j_call: TRBJ1-6
v_call: TRBV30

cdr3_nt: TGTGCCAGTAGTAGCCTAATGATCACTGAAGCTTTCTTT
cdr3_aa: CASSSLMITEAFF
clone_size: NA
d_call: NA
j_call: TRBJ1-1
v_call: TRBV19